This entry features one TCR beta chain sequence. Its antigen remains unidentified. Trimming cost V 6 bases and J 1 base, with 4 bases left between them. The CDR3 is made up of 13 amino acids. Per the germline V gene, CDR1 is SGHTA and CDR2 is FQGTGA. This sample was included in a study of vaccination and CD4 T cells after COVID-19. For the study at large: Overlapping SARS-CoV-2, HCoV-NL63, HCoV-OC43 and HCoV-229E spike peptides stimulated the cells. Notes on the study in general: Median SARS-CoV-2-reactive clonotype numbers went up from around 20 to 38, but not significantly. This study had few convalescent patients and no early post-infection samples.

Noted treatment: roughly 10-day PBMC culture with coronavirus spike peptide pools or control peptides (ViraFEST assay). The Oncomine TCR Beta short-read assay sequenced DNA from cultured CD4+ T cells. Genomic DNA was isolated from cultured CD4+ T cells. TCRdb independently ran MiXCR on the PCR reads; one entry per CDR3 protein. The top ten clones hold around 19% of a sample with approximately 13,000 distinct CDR3 sequences, approximately 31% of them seen once. The chain recombines TRBV7-3 with TRBJ1-6; D is unclear. The sample in question was CD4+ T cells from blood, cultured in vitro, obtained before SARS-CoV-2 vaccination. This TCR was recovered from a human donor who received a COVID-19 vaccine. The CDR3: CASRGSYNSPLHF. The CDR3 DNA is TGTGCCAGCAGGGGTTCCTATAATTCACCCCTCCACTTT.